The 25 T cell receptor beta chains presented below share a single source sample, sequenced in a study of vaccination and CD4 T cells after COVID-19. Treatment described: approximately nine-day PBMC culture with coronavirus spike peptide pools or control peptides (ViraFEST assay). No antigen is known for these receptors. Sequencing of cultured CD4+ T cell DNA used the Oncomine TCR Beta short-read assay. Each CDR3 protein is one row after TCRdb ran MiXCR on the PCR reads. The profile shows some 8,000 distinct CDR3 sequences, about 63% of them singletons. The material sequenced was CD4+ T cells from blood, cultured in vitro. These receptors came from a human donor who had recovered from COVID-19.

This clonotype turned up a few times. The chain carries TRBV20-1 and TRBJ1-1, with 9 bases lining up with TRBD1. CDR3 length equals 13 residues. The germline CDR1 and CDR2 sequences are DFQATT and SNEGSKA (reference sequence). Unmatched junction bases numbered 5, after V lost 6 bases and J lost 3 bases. This CDR3 is CSATQGAHTEAFF. The CDR3, as DNA: TGCAGTGCAACACAGGGGGCGCACACTGAAGCTTTCTTT.

This chain links TRBV6-1 with TRBJ2-7; TRBD2 matches 13 bases. Per the germline V gene, CDR1 is MNHNS and CDR2 is SASEGT. The CDR3 length is 16 residues. V trimming: 6 bases; J trimming: 1 base; junction bases outside the gene matches: 6. CDR3 DNA sequence: TGTGCCAGCAGCAGACTAGCGGGAGGAGGGTCCTACGAGCAGTACTTC. Amino acids: CASSRLAGGGSYEQYF.

This chain uses TRBV6-1 with TRBJ2-7; 10 bases match TRBD1. Germline CDR1 MNHNS, CDR2 SASEGT. The V gene end was trimmed by 6 bases and the J gene end by 4 bases; junction bases not matched to a gene: 3. CDR3 size: 13 residues. The CDR3: CASSLGQGYEQYF. The DNA for the CDR3 is TGTGCCAGCAGCCTGGGACAGGGGTACGAGCAGTACTTC.

A single count supports this clonotype. The V call is TRBV5-1, the J call TRBJ2-3, with 9 positions matching TRBD2. Germline V CDR1 and CDR2: SGHRS, YFSETQ. CDR3 size: 16 residues. V trimming: 0 bases; J trimming: 3 bases; junction bases outside the gene matches: 5. CDR3 DNA: TGCGCCAGCAGCTTGGGGATAGCGGGGGTGACAGATACGCAGTATTTT. It translates to CASSLGIAGVTDTQYF.

This clonotype appeared once. The V call is TRBV9, the J call TRBJ1-5; D gene uncertain. From germline, CDR1 is SGDLS and CDR2 YYNGEE. V lost 4 bases to trimming and J lost 3 bases, with 8 bases between them. The CDR3 is 13 residues long. The CDR3 region has the DNA TGTGCCAGCAGCCCCGACACCAATCAGCCCCAGCATTTT. This sequence encodes CASSPDTNQPQHF.

This chain links TRBV15 with TRBJ1-5; D gene uncertain. V was trimmed by 0 bases and J by 5 bases, leaving 14 bases between them. Germline CDR1 reads LNHNV; CDR2 reads YYDKDF (reference sequence). The CDR3 extends over 16 amino acids. The CDR3 here is CATSRDPSRPHQPQHF. The CDR3 DNA sequence: TGTGCCACCAGCAGAGATCCCAGCAGGCCTCATCAGCCCCAGCATTTT.

The chain has TRBV18 and TRBJ2-5; the D gene could be TRBD1 or TRBD2 (5 bases each). V lost 8 bases to trimming and J lost 2 bases, with 18 bases between them. CDR1 and CDR2 (germline): KGHSH, LQKENI. This CDR3 has 15 amino acids. The CDR3 loop is CASGRDRIRQETQYF. The CDR3 DNA reads TGTGCCAGCGGGAGAGACAGAATTCGGCAAGAGACCCAGTACTTC.

This clonotype was picked up one time. J is TRBJ1-4 and V is TRBV6-5, with D unresolved. Trimming stripped 2 bases from V and 10 bases from J, with 14 bases between. This CDR3 region has 14 residues. Germline V CDR1 and CDR2: MNHEY, SVGAGI. The CDR3 loop reads CASSYGGVAPKLFF. The CDR3 DNA is TGTGCCAGCAGTTACGGCGGGGTCGCCCCAAAACTGTTTTTT.

This chain uses TRBV7-2 with TRBJ1-2, with no clear D. Trimming cost V 4 bases and J 8 bases, with 8 bases left between them. CDR1 and CDR2 from the germline V gene are SGHTA and FQGNSA. This CDR3 is 11 amino acids long. The CDR3, as DNA: TGTGCCAGCAGCTCTAGTATCGGCTACACCTTC. It encodes CASSSSIGYTF.

The chain uses TRBV28 and TRBJ1-3, with D hard to call. Germline V gene lookup returns CDR1 MDHEN and CDR2 SYDVKM. This CDR3 comprises 15 residues. V dropped 3 bases and J dropped 4 bases, with 13 bases sitting between them. The CDR3 spells CASSFPRVGGNTIYF. In nucleotides, the CDR3 is TGTGCCAGCAGTTTCCCACGGGTGGGCGGAAACACCATATATTTT.

The genes are TRBV19 and TRBJ1-2; D call uncertain. Germline V CDR1 and CDR2: LNHDA, SQIVND (reference sequence). V gave up 5 bases and J gave up 0 bases, with 7 bases separating them. The CDR3 sequence is 13 residues long. The CDR3 here is CASSVSPNYGYTF. The CDR3 nucleotides read TGTGCCAGTAGTGTCAGCCCTAACTATGGCTACACCTTC.

The V and J genes are TRBV20-1 and TRBJ2-5, with 7 positions matching TRBD2. The CDR3 sequence is 13 residues long. In germline, CDR1 is DFQATT, CDR2 SNEGSKA (reference sequence). Trimming took 5 bases from V and 3 from J; bases not matched to a gene: 6. CDR3 nucleotides: TGCAGTGCTCGCGGGAGTTTCGAAGAGACCCAGTACTTC. This codes for CSARGSFEETQYF.

The chain carries TRBV28 and TRBJ2-5, with D tentatively TRBD2 (5 bases). The CDR3 loop spans 15 amino acids. Germline CDR1 is MDHEN and CDR2 is SYDVKM. Trimming cost V 0 bases and J 1 base, with 9 bases left between them. The CDR3 reads CASSLWGRSQETQYF. CDR3 coding DNA: TGTGCCAGCAGTTTATGGGGGAGAAGCCAAGAGACCCAGTACTTC.

The chain links TRBV7-2 to TRBJ2-7; 10 bases line up with TRBD2. CDR3 length: 15 residues. After removal of 1 base from V and 2 bases from J, the junction contained 2 bases not matched to a gene. Germline loops: CDR1 SGHTA, CDR2 FQGNSA. CDR3 protein: CASSLGLAGAYEQYF. The CDR3 DNA follows: TGTGCCAGCAGCTTAGGCCTAGCGGGGGCCTACGAGCAGTACTTC.

This clonotype has only one observation. V and J are TRBV27 and TRBJ2-7; no clear D. Germline V gene data show CDR1 as MNHEY and CDR2 as SMNVEV (reference sequence). The CDR3 spans 13 residues. Trimming cost V 6 bases and J 7 bases, with 16 bases left between them. CDR3 loop: CASRNSDVREQYF. The CDR3 coding sequence is TGTGCCAGCAGGAACTCGGACGTACGGGAGCAGTACTTC.

The chain uses TRBV20-1 and TRBJ2-5; 9 positions match TRBD1. This CDR3 is 15 amino acids long. With 2 bases clipped from V and 5 bases from J, the junction kept 9 bases outside the gene matches. Looked up from germline, CDR1 is DFQATT and CDR2 is SNEGSKA (reference sequence). CDR3 residues: CSARRRQGGTETQYF. The CDR3 nucleotides read TGCAGTGCTAGAAGGCGACAGGGGGGTACGGAGACCCAGTACTTC.

A few counts support this clonotype. The V call is TRBV28, the J call TRBJ2-1, with D unresolved. Germline V lookup: CDR1 MDHEN, CDR2 SYDVKM. The V and J ends lost 6 bases and 3 bases respectively, with 15 bases between them. The CDR3 consists of 15 residues. CDR3 sequence (DNA): TGTGCCAGCAGCTCGGACCGAAACCTCTACAATGAGCAGTTCTTC. It is translated as CASSSDRNLYNEQFF.

This sequence joins TRBV2 and TRBJ1-2; D gene unclear. V was pared by 7 bases and J by 5 bases, with 17 bases between. There are 14 residues in the CDR3. Germline CDR1 and CDR2: SNHLY and FYNNEI. In DNA, the CDR3 is TGTGCCAGCACGCGCGATGCTGGATTGTATGGCTACACCTTC. Translating it yields CASTRDAGLYGYTF.

The CDR3 DNA sequence: TGTGCCAGCAGTTTATCGGGGGGGCACTCTGGAAACACCATATATTTT. Translating it yields CASSLSGGHSGNTIYF. This chain joins TRBV27 and TRBJ1-3; maybe TRBD1 (6 bases). The CDR3 is made up of 16 amino acids. The V end lost 0 bases, the J end lost 0 bases, and 9 bases lay between the germline ends. From germline, CDR1 is MNHEY and CDR2 SMNVEV (reference sequence).

The V gene is TRBV6-1, the J gene TRBJ1-6; D is unclear. CDR1 is MNHNS and CDR2 is SASEGT in the germline V gene. Trimming removed 4 bases at V and 6 bases at J, with 13 bases between. The CDR3 is 15 amino acids. The CDR3 DNA is TGTGCCAGCAGTGTTGAGTCAGGCTTTAATTCACCCCTCCACTTT. Translation gives CASSVESGFNSPLHF.

The chain uses TRBV11-2 and TRBJ1-3, with TRBD1 identical over 7 bases. The length of the CDR3 is 14 residues. V was pared by 3 bases and J by 9 bases, with 8 bases of the junction left unmatched. Per the germline V gene, CDR1 is SGHAT and CDR2 is FQNNGV. The CDR3 loop is CASSFQTGIATIYF. CDR3 DNA sequence: TGTGCCAGCAGCTTTCAGACAGGGATTGCCACCATATATTTT.

This clonotype was picked up a small number of times. The rearrangement uses TRBV6-1 and TRBJ1-2, with D perhaps matching TRBD1 (6 bases). V was pared by 2 bases and J by 3 bases, with 16 bases between. Germline V CDR1 and CDR2: MNHNS, SASEGT. This CDR3 comprises 16 residues. CDR3 DNA: TGTGCCAGCAGTGAACTAGGGGGGGGGAGTGACTATGGCTACACCTTC. Encoded protein: CASSELGGGSDYGYTF.

This clonotype was counted only a few times. V and J are TRBV6-4 and TRBJ1-2; a weak D match, TRBD1 (5 bases). The CDR3 has 13 amino acids. The germline V gene encodes CDR1 MRHNA and CDR2 SNTAGT. V lost 0 bases, J lost 8 bases, and 10 bases lay in between. Here the CDR3 reads CASSDSRGGGYTF. CDR3 DNA sequence: TGTGCCAGCAGTGACTCGAGGGGCGGCGGCTACACCTTC.

The V call is TRBV6-2 or TRBV6-3, the J call TRBJ2-5; 7 bases are shared with TRBD1. With 6 bases clipped from V and 4 bases from J, the junction kept 5 bases outside the gene matches. Germline V gene sequence: CDR1 MNHEY, CDR2 SVGEGT. The CDR3 has 13 amino acids. DNA for the CDR3: TGTGCCAGCAGAAGACAGGGTACAGAGACCCAGTACTTC. Its translation: CASRRQGTETQYF.

The chain links TRBV3-1 to TRBJ2-7; 8 bases line up with TRBD1. CDR1 is LGHDT, CDR2 YNNKEL, per germline (reference sequence). Unmatched junction bases numbered 8, after V lost 0 bases and J lost 7 bases. The CDR3 loop spans 15 amino acids. The CDR3 nucleotides read TGTGCCAGCAGCCAAGATCGGGGGACAGGATCAGAGCAGTACTTC. As protein: CASSQDRGTGSEQYF.